The 5 T cell receptor beta chains in this list originate from one sample, sequenced in a study of T cell changes during pregnancy in multiple sclerosis. The repertoire was sequenced with immunoSEQ multiplex PCR; TCRdb's copy has only in-frame clones and lacks some. This table has 90,000 to 120,000 clones, about nine tenths appearing once. The material was peripheral blood, obtained in the third trimester of pregnancy. All receptors derive from a female donor in good health, enrolled as a control in a pregnancy study.

V is TRBV6-6 and J is TRBJ1-6; D ambiguous. CDR1 MNHNY and CDR2 SVGAGI come from the germline V gene (reference sequence). The CDR3 has 15 residues. Trimming left V 6 bases short and J 0 bases short, with 9 bases between. The CDR3 is CASSQDSSYNSPLHF. The CDR3 DNA reads TGTGCCAGCAGCCAAGATAGCTCCTATAATTCACCCCTCCACTTT.

The V and J genes are TRBV15 and TRBJ1-2; D gene ambiguous. In germline, CDR1 is LNHNV, CDR2 YYDKDF (reference sequence). V was trimmed by 0 bases and J by 8 bases, leaving 22 bases between them. The CDR3 is 17 residues long. CDR3 amino acids: CATSREKAGSGGRGYTF. The DNA of the CDR3 is TGTGCCACCAGCAGAGAGAAGGCTGGGAGTGGAGGGAGGGGCTACACCTTC.

The rearrangement joins TRBV5-1 to TRBJ2-3; 8 bases are a match to TRBD2. The CDR3 covers 16 residues. Per the germline V gene, CDR1 is SGHRS and CDR2 is YFSETQ. V gave up 0 bases and J gave up 1 base; unmatched junction bases: 4. The CDR3 sequence: CASSLAGGLGTDTQYF. The CDR3 coding sequence is TGCGCCAGCAGCTTGGCGGGGGGGCTCGGCACAGATACGCAGTATTTT.

The chain recombines TRBV6-5 with TRBJ2-3; TRBD2 aligns across 9 bases. V lost 6 bases to trimming and J lost 6 bases; unmatched junction nucleotides: 10. The CDR3 is 15 residues long. Germline V gene sequence: CDR1 MNHEY, CDR2 SVGAGI. This chain's CDR3 is CASSRPPLAGDTQYF. DNA of the CDR3: TGTGCCAGCAGCCGACCGCCCCTAGCGGGGGATACGCAGTATTTT.

The CDR3 DNA reads TGTGCCAGCAGCGACCTAGGACAGGCCTCCCCGGGCTATGGCTACACCTTC. Translated: CASSDLGQASPGYGYTF. This rearrangement joins TRBV9 to TRBJ1-2; 7 bases map to TRBD1. Germline values: CDR1 SGDLS, CDR2 YYNGEE. With V trimmed by 3 bases and J by 4 bases, 15 bases remained unmatched. CDR3 length: 17 residues.